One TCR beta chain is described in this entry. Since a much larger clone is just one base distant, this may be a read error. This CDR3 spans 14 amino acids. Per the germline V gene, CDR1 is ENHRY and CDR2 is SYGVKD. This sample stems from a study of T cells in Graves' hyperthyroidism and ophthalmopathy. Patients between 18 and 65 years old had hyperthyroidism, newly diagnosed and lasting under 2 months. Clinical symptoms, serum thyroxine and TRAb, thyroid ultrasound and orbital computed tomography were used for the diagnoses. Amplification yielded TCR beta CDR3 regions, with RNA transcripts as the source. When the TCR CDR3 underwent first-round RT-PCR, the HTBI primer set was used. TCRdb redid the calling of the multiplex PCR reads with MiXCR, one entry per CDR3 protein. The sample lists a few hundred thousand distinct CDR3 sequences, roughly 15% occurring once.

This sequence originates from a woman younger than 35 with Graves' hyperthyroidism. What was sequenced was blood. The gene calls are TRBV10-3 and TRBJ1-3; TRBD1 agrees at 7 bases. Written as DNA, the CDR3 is TGTACCATCACAGGGACAGCCTCTGGAAACACCATATATTTT. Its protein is CTITGTASGNTIYF.